Listed below are T cell receptor beta chains from one sample, sequenced in a study of early T cells in non-severe SARS-CoV-2 infection. TCRdb called the 5' RACE reads again in MiXCR, with one record for every CDR3 protein. The sample lists 30,000 to 40,000 distinct CDR3 sequences; around 4.6% were seen once. Sequenced sample: whole blood. The receptors were gathered from an adult who was a healthcare worker with PCR-confirmed SARS-CoV-2 infection or an uninfected control (not recorded which). The conserved cysteine and the conserved F or W are not part of the CDR3 here. Sizes are listed as once, few, many or a size class.

J | size | V | CDR3
TRBJ1-2 | many | TRBV30 | AWRVGTGSTGYT
TRBJ2-5 | many | TRBV12-3/TRBV12-4 | ASSGGLLETQY
TRBJ2-7 | many | TRBV18 | ASLSGAGNSYEQY
TRBJ1-1 | many | TRBV12-3/TRBV12-4 | ASTLAGITEAF
TRBJ1-1 | many | TRBV7-6 | ASSTQGNTEAF
TRBJ2-5 | many | TRBV2 | ASGSYQETQY
TRBJ2-2 | many | TRBV11-1 | ASSYDGLGAGELF
TRBJ1-1 | many | TRBV7-9 | ASSKQGARTEAF
TRBJ2-1 | many | TRBV29-1 | SVEDEAGSSYNEQF
TRBJ1-6 | few | TRBV10-3 | AIKEGLSGSPLH
TRBJ1-1 | few | TRBV10-3 | AIRPGGGTEAF
TRBJ1-1 | many | TRBV18 | ASSPGTGGTEAF
TRBJ1-5 | many | TRBV6-1 | ASGQGMGPQH
TRBJ1-4 | many | TRBV19 | ASTTTGEAEKLF
TRBJ2-2 | many | TRBV7-9 | ASSLRPTNTGELF
TRBJ1-2 | few | TRBV9 | ASSVAAGVNYGYT